Given below is one T cell receptor (beta chain) in context. Its antigen is unidentified. This record belongs to a study of cytomegalovirus exposure and HLA in healthy donors. The study, taken as a whole, reports: Researchers reported in a later analysis that a missense DCLRE1C variant was tied to TCR beta V- and J-gene trimming. Later on, an analysis tied around 17,000 TCR beta sequences to HLA alleles at 0.05 false discovery rate.

A multiplex PCR was run with 60 Vbeta primers and 13 Jbeta primers. The data were produced by immunoSEQ multiplex PCR, yet TCRdb's version contains in-frame clones alone and is incomplete. The sample carries 150,000 or so clones, roughly 84% recorded once. V was trimmed by 4 bases and J by 0 bases, leaving 17 bases between them. Germline loops: CDR1 SGDLS, CDR2 YYNGEE. The CDR3 extends over 17 amino acids. The TCR originated in a boy between 2 and 10 years old in good health and CMV-seronegative. The V gene is TRBV9, the J gene TRBJ2-1; TRBD2 might be the D (6 bases). Sequencing was done on a sample of PBMCs. The CDR3 DNA follows: TGTGCCAGCAGCCTCCCTGGGACTTCGAGCTCCTACAATGAGCAGTTCTTC. It specifies CASSLPGTSSSYNEQFF.